This is a list of T cell receptor beta chains from one sample in a study of OX40 agonist ivuxolimab in advanced cancers. Data came from immunoSEQ multiplex PCR; TCRdb stores just in-frame clones and leaves some out. This table holds roughly 70,000 clones, just over 85% found once. This sample comprised CD4+ or CD8+ T cells sorted from blood, obtained in a trial of the OX40 agonist ivuxolimab. The receptors were sampled from an adult with an advanced solid tumor such as melanoma, head and neck, liver or kidney cancer. CDR3s include the opening cysteine and the closing phenylalanine or tryptophan. The D gene is left open where the match is weak. Not all rows give a size; the values are once, few, many and, for expanded clones, a class.

j_gene,d_gene,abundance,v_gene,CDR3aa,CDR3nt
TRBJ2-1,TRBD2,.,TRBV5-4,CASSLAKRGGPNEQFF,TGTGCCAGCAGCTTGGCCAAGCGGGGGGGCCCTAATGAGCAGTTCTTC
TRBJ1-3,.,.,TRBV15,CATSRATGIGNTIYF,TGTGCCACCAGCAGGGCTACAGGGATTGGAAACACCATATATTTT
TRBJ1-2,.,.,TRBV5-6,CASSFRRTVYGYTF,TGTGCCAGCAGCTTTAGACGGACGGTCTATGGCTACACCTTC
TRBJ2-7,.,.,TRBV5-1,CPSTRGEGRGYEQYF,TGCCCCAGCACCAGGGGGGAGGGAAGGGGCTACGAGCAGTACTTC
TRBJ2-7,TRBD1,.,TRBV6-5,CASTFRTGGSYEQYF,TGTGCCAGCACGTTTCGGACAGGGGGTTCCTACGAGCAGTACTTC
TRBJ2-1,.,.,TRBV7-3,CASSLIPGESTYNEQFF,TGTGCCAGCAGCTTAATCCCAGGGGAGAGCACCTACAATGAGCAGTTCTTC
TRBJ2-1,.,.,TRBV7-6,CASTFYEGDEQFF,TGTGCCAGCACTTTCTATGAGGGGGATGAGCAGTTCTTC
TRBJ2-1,TRBD2,.,TRBV11-3,CASSFDSGGSWEQFF,TGTGCCAGCAGCTTCGATAGCGGGGGATCTTGGGAGCAGTTCTTC
TRBJ1-5,.,.,TRBV11-2,CASSLVGGSNQPQHF,TGTGCCAGCAGCTTAGTAGGGGGTAGCAATCAGCCCCAGCATTTT
TRBJ1-4,TRBD1,.,TRBV6-1,CASSEARDRANEKLFF,TGTGCCAGCAGTGAAGCCAGGGACAGAGCAAATGAAAAACTGTTTTTT
TRBJ2-7,.,.,TRBV6-5,CASSYTGTYEQYF,TGTGCCAGCAGTTACACCGGGACGTACGAGCAGTACTTC
TRBJ1-2,.,.,TRBV28,CASSFIDYGYTF,TGTGCCAGCAGTTTTATTGACTATGGCTACACCTTC
TRBJ1-1,TRBD1,once,TRBV7-3,CASSLRGIGEGAPTEAFF,TGTGCCAGCAGCTTAAGAGGTATTGGGGAGGGGGCTCCCACTGAAGCTTTCTTT
TRBJ2-1,.,.,TRBV29-1,CSVCLSDGEQFF,TGCAGCGTTTGTCTTTCGGACGGCGAGCAGTTCTTC
TRBJ1-2,.,.,TRBV28,CASRRGLMSDYGYTF,TGTGCCAGCAGGCGGGGGCTAATGAGCGACTATGGCTACACCTTC
TRBJ1-3,.,.,TRBV7-9,CASSLGGPIYF,TGTGCCAGCAGCCTCGGGGGCCCCATATATTTT
TRBJ1-1,TRBD1,.,TRBV11-3,CASSRRQGLNTEAFF,TGTGCCAGCAGCCGACGACAGGGCTTGAACACTGAAGCTTTCTTT
TRBJ1-2,.,.,TRBV6-5,CASSRTPSRGYTF,TGTGCCAGCAGTAGGACCCCGTCTAGGGGCTACACCTTC
TRBJ2-2,.,few,TRBV18,CASSPYAGTSNTGELFF,TGTGCCAGCTCACCATATGCCGGCACATCGAACACCGGGGAGCTGTTTTTT
TRBJ1-6,.,few,TRBV5-1,CASSGNAVRHNSPLHF,TGCGCCAGCAGCGGAAACGCGGTGAGGCACAATTCACCCCTCCACTTT
TRBJ1-6,TRBD1,.,TRBV9,CASSVDLGQGYNSPLHF,TGTGCCAGCAGCGTAGATCTCGGACAGGGATATAATTCACCCCTCCACTTT
TRBJ1-4,.,.,TRBV7-2,CASSLQGSANEKLFF,TGTGCCAGCAGCTTACAGGGATCGGCTAATGAAAAACTGTTTTTT
TRBJ1-4,.,.,TRBV9,CASSVEPGLNEKLFF,TGTGCCAGCAGCGTAGAACCAGGGCTGAATGAAAAACTGTTTTTT
TRBJ1-5,.,.,TRBV6-1,CASRDRPYSNQPQHF,TGTGCCAGCAGGGACAGACCCTATAGCAATCAGCCCCAGCATTTT
TRBJ1-6,.,.,TRBV7-3,CASSLKGDSPLHF,TGTGCCAGCAGCTTAAAGGGGGATTCACCCCTCCACTTT
TRBJ2-3,TRBD2,.,TRBV5-4,CASSPRASGGAGDTQYF,TGTGCCAGCAGCCCCAGGGCTAGCGGGGGGGCCGGAGATACGCAGTATTTT
TRBJ2-3,TRBD1,.,TRBV19,CASSIQGADTQYF,TGTGCCAGTAGTATCCAGGGGGCGGATACGCAGTATTTT
TRBJ2-6,.,.,TRBV11-3,CASSLGGSGANVLTF,TGTGCCAGCAGCTTGGGTGGGTCTGGGGCCAACGTCCTGACTTTC
TRBJ2-1,.,.,TRBV21-1,CASSKERLAGGKGDYNEQFF,TGTGCCAGCAGCAAAGAACGACTAGCGGGGGGTAAAGGCGACTACAATGAGCAGTTCTTC
TRBJ2-1,.,.,TRBV5-1,CASSLAIGVKVNEQFF,TGCGCCAGCAGCTTAGCCATTGGGGTGAAGGTCAATGAGCAGTTCTTC
TRBJ1-3,.,.,TRBV4-2,CASSQDGGSPVSGNTIYF,TGTGCCAGCAGCCAAGACGGAGGCTCCCCCGTCTCTGGAAACACCATATATTTT
TRBJ1-6,TRBD1,.,TRBV5-6,CASSSRDRDSPLHF,TGTGCCAGCAGCTCCCGGGACAGAGATTCACCCCTCCACTTT
TRBJ2-3,TRBD1,.,TRBV7-9,CASSRYRGQVFSTDTQYF,TGTGCCAGCAGCCGCTACCGCGGACAGGTTTTTAGCACAGATACGCAGTATTTT
TRBJ1-6,TRBD1,.,TRBV7-8,CASSPPGTGLSPLHF,TGTGCCAGCAGCCCCCCCGGGACAGGGCTGTCACCCCTCCACTTT
TRBJ2-7,.,.,TRBV2,CASIKPDASYEQYF,TGTGCCAGCATAAAACCTGACGCGTCCTACGAGCAGTACTTC
TRBJ1-6,.,few,TRBV5-1,CASTRTSSYNSPLHF,TGCGCCAGCACCCGAACAAGCTCCTATAATTCACCCCTCCACTTT
TRBJ1-3,.,.,TRBV30,CAWRILGTVSGNTIYF,TGTGCCTGGAGAATTCTGGGGACTGTCTCTGGAAACACCATATATTTT
TRBJ1-2,TRBD1,.,TRBV5-4,CASSWETGARYGYTF,TGTGCCAGCAGCTGGGAGACAGGGGCGAGATATGGCTACACCTTC
TRBJ2-2,.,.,TRBV9,CASSVGRTAGELFF,TGTGCCAGCAGCGTAGGGAGGACGGCGGGGGAGCTGTTTTTT
TRBJ2-7,.,.,TRBV12-5,CASGLVSYEQYF,TGTGCTAGTGGTTTGGTCAGCTACGAGCAGTACTTC
TRBJ2-5,TRBD1,.,TRBV5-1,CASSLATGQQETQYF,TGCGCCAGCAGCTTGGCCACGGGACAGCAAGAGACCCAGTACTTC
TRBJ2-3,.,few,TRBV12-2,CASRTGPGTSGGGRNTQYF,TGTGCAAGTCGCACAGGTCCCGGGACTAGCGGGGGGGGACGTAATACGCAGTATTTT
TRBJ1-5,.,.,TRBV5-6,CASSLTVHQPQHF,TGTGCCAGCAGCTTGACAGTTCATCAGCCCCAGCATTTT
TRBJ1-1,.,few,TRBV6-5,CASSLGVLTLEAFF,TGTGCCAGCAGCTTAGGGGTCCTGACCCTTGAAGCTTTCTTT
TRBJ2-7,.,.,TRBV7-2,CASSLGAPPIAYEQYF,TGTGCCAGCAGCTTAGGGGCGCCACCGATAGCCTACGAGCAGTACTTC
TRBJ2-3,.,few,TRBV2,CASKFRLFRTDTQYF,TGTGCCAGCAAGTTTAGACTTTTCCGCACAGATACGCAGTATTTT
TRBJ1-1,.,.,TRBV18,CASSPRQTNTEAFF,TGTGCCAGCTCACCTAGACAGACTAACACTGAAGCTTTCTTT
TRBJ1-3,.,.,TRBV5-1,CASSYGQSGNTIYF,TGCGCCAGCAGTTATGGACAGAGTGGAAACACCATATATTTT
TRBJ2-3,TRBD2,.,TRBV13,CASSTGTSGGTDTQYF,TGTGCCAGCAGCACCGGGACTAGCGGGGGCACAGATACGCAGTATTTT